Listed below are T cell receptor beta chains from one sample, sequenced in a study of Tregs in tolerant kidney transplant recipients. Libraries were prepared by immunoSEQ multiplex PCR; TCRdb keeps only in-frame clonotypes and omits some of them. The table includes roughly 40,000 clones, roughly 95% detected once. These receptors' targets are unknown. The sample comprised Tregs from blood cultured with allogeneic cells. Receptor source: a human donor in good health. Both conserved end residues are part of each CDR3. Each record gives: V gene, D gene, clone size, J gene, CDR3 DNA, CDR3 protein. The D gene is left open where the match is weak. Some rows have no size entry. The others give once, few or many, or a class for an expanded clone.

>TRBV5-1|-|-|TRBJ2-3
TGCGCCAGCAGCTTGATTTCAGATACGCAGTATTTT
CASSLISDTQYF
>TRBV5-1|TRBD1|-|TRBJ2-3
TGCGCCAGCAGCTGGACCCCAGGGGGCTTTTTACCAGATACGCAGTATTTT
CASSWTPGGFLPDTQYF
>TRBV5-1|-|few|TRBJ2-2
TGCGCCAGCAGCCGGACGGGCGCGAACACCGGGGAGCTGTTTTTT
CASSRTGANTGELFF
>TRBV5-8|-|-|TRBJ1-6
TGTGCCATACAGGGAGGAGAATATAATTCACCCCTCCACTTT
CAIQGGEYNSPLHF
>TRBV5-1|-|-|TRBJ2-1
TGCGCCAGCACCGGGGCGCCGAGCTCCTACAATGAGCAGTTCTTC
CASTGAPSSYNEQFF
>TRBV28|-|-|TRBJ2-3
TGTGCCAGCAGTTTAACAGATACGCAGTATTTT
CASSLTDTQYF
>TRBV5-5|TRBD1|-|TRBJ2-7
TGTGCCAGCAGCAGGGACAGGGACGAGCAGTACTTC
CASSRDRDEQYF
>TRBV18|-|-|TRBJ1-4
TGTGCCAGCTCACCATCTCCAAGGGGGGGACTGTTTTTT
CASSPSPRGGLFF
>TRBV7-8|-|-|TRBJ1-5
TGTGCCAGCAGCCCCTTCGCCCTAGGGGTGGGGAATCAGCCCCAGCATTTT
CASSPFALGVGNQPQHF
>TRBV18|TRBD1|-|TRBJ1-1
TGTGCCAGCTCACCTTCGGGACAGGGGGCGAACACTGAAGCTTTCTTT
CASSPSGQGANTEAFF
>TRBV7-8|TRBD2|-|TRBJ2-3
TGTGCCAGCAGTTTTGTAACTAGCGGGAGCACAGATACGCAGTATTTT
CASSFVTSGSTDTQYF
>TRBV5-1|TRBD1|-|TRBJ2-5
TGCGCCAGCAGCTCTCCGGGACAGTTGACCCAGTACTTC
CASSSPGQLTQYF
>TRBV7-9|TRBD1|-|TRBJ1-4
TGTGCCAGCAGCCGGGACAGGGATAATGAAAAACTGTTTTTT
CASSRDRDNEKLFF
>TRBV29-1|-|-|TRBJ2-1
TGCAGCGTTTACGACGAGGCGGTTTCCTACAATGAGCAGTTCTTC
CSVYDEAVSYNEQFF
>TRBV13|-|-|TRBJ2-2
TGTGCCAGCAGCTTAGACACCGGGGAGCTGTTTTTT
CASSLDTGELFF
>TRBV19|-|-|TRBJ1-4
TGTGCCAGTAGTATAGGCTGGACTCAAAAGCGTGAAAAACTGTTTTTT
CASSIGWTQKREKLFF
>TRBV6-1|TRBD1|-|TRBJ2-5
TGTGCCAGCAGGTATACAGGGGGCAGTGAGACCCAGTACTTC
CASRYTGGSETQYF
>TRBV15|-|-|TRBJ1-1
TGTGCCACCAGCAGGTTAGGGGTGATTGGTGAAGCTTTCTTT
CATSRLGVIGEAFF
>TRBV21-1|-|-|TRBJ2-7
TGTGCCAGCAGTCGACAGGTCCCCGAGCAGTACTTC
CASSRQVPEQYF
>TRBV7-9|-|-|TRBJ2-5
TGTGCCAGCAGCTTAAGCTTAGTATCAGGGGAGACCCAGTACTTC
CASSLSLVSGETQYF
>TRBV5-1|TRBD2|-|TRBJ2-7
TGCGCCAGCAGCTTGCGGTCGGGAGGGCCATCCTACGAGCAGTACTTC
CASSLRSGGPSYEQYF
>TRBV18|-|-|TRBJ2-2
TGTGCCAGCTCACCGACAGCCGGGGAGCTGTTTTTT
CASSPTAGELFF
>TRBV12-5|-|-|TRBJ2-5
TGTGCTAGTGGTCGGGGGGCTAGCGGAGAAGAGACCCAGTACTTC
CASGRGASGEETQYF